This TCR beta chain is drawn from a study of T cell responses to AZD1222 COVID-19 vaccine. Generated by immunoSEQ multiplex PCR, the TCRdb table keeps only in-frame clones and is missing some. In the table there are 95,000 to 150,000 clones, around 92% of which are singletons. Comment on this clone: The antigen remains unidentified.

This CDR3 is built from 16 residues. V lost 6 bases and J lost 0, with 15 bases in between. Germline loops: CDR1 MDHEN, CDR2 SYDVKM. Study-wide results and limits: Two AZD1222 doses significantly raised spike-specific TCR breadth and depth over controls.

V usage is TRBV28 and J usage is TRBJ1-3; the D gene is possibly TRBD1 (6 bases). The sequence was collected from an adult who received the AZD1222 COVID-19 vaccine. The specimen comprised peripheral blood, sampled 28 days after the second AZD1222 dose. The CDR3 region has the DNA TGTGCCAGCAGAAAAGGACAGCATTACTCTGGAAACACCATATATTTT. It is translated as CASRKGQHYSGNTIYF. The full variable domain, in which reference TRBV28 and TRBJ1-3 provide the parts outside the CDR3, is DVKVTQSSRYLVKRTGEKVFLECVQDMDHENMFWYRQDPGLGLRLIYFSYDVKMKEKGDIPEGYSVSREKKERFSLILESASTNQTSMYLCASRKGQHYSGNTIYFGEGSWLTVV.